Listed below are T cell receptor beta chains from one sample, sequenced in a study of blood T cell repertoires in COVID-19. Clones were read by immunoSEQ multiplex PCR, and TCRdb kept only the in-frame ones, dropping some. Seen here are 100,000 to 140,000 clones, more than 70% observed once, and the top ten hold under 7%. Sequenced sample: peripheral blood. Source of these receptors: a man over 45 with active or convalescent COVID-19. Each CDR3 is given without its conserved first and last residue.

v_call,cdr3_aa
TRBV7-2,ASSSRPGGEAF
TRBV7-2,ASSSMTVNTEAF
TRBV6-5,ASFPNRAGGYT
TRBV30,ALSRAGVAAQFYNEQF
TRBV28,ASSGPVVLSGNTIY
TRBV10-2,ASSASAGPYNEQF
TRBV7-8,ASSYRDSSYNSPLH
TRBV27,ASSFGGFNEKLF
TRBV28,ASSPDRELF
TRBV19,ASRAVRQNYGYT
TRBV10-3,AISAGRGYNEQF
TRBV2,ASSTTNYGYT
TRBV5-1,ASSLGQTSLYEQY
TRBV6-5,ASSYDGDIGEKLF
TRBV27,ASSPLLTSFTGELF
TRBV12-2,ASRLGASGSTYEQY
TRBV15,ATSRDRGGASYEQY
TRBV6-5,ASRRGGGYGYT
TRBV11-2,ASRNPGLAGSVEQF
TRBV27,ASSVVGPWANEQF